Listed below are T cell receptor beta chains from one sample, sequenced in a study of spatial heterogeneity in lung cancer. TCRdb re-called the 5' RACE reads with MiXCR, one entry per CDR3 protein. The sample lists 9,500 or so distinct CDR3 sequences, 9% to 15% occurring once. The material was lung tumor tissue, obtained at surgery. These receptor sequences come from a male donor with early-stage non-small cell lung cancer. Each CDR3 is given with its conserved first and last residue. Each record gives: J gene, D gene, clone size, V gene, CDR3 protein, CDR3 DNA. The D gene is left open where the match is weak. Part of the rows lack a size; the others show once, few, many or a class for expanded clones.

TRBJ1-4	-	medium-sized	TRBV7-2	CASSLELNEKLFF	TGTGCCAGCAGCTTAGAACTCAATGAAAAACTGTTTTTT
TRBJ1-4	TRBD1	many	TRBV2	CASRRQGGTNEKLFF	TGTGCCAGCAGAAGACAGGGAGGCACTAATGAAAAACTGTTTTTT
TRBJ1-1	TRBD1	-	TRBV5-1	CASRPRTGGTEAFF	TGCGCCAGCCGCCCCCGTACAGGGGGCACTGAAGCTTTCTTT
TRBJ1-2	-	many	TRBV10-3	CAIRGRGDSDYGYTF	TGTGCCATCAGAGGTCGAGGGGATAGCGACTATGGCTACACCTTC
TRBJ2-3	-	many	TRBV6-2/TRBV6-3	CASSYGGSSTDTQYF	TGTGCCAGCAGTTACGGCGGGTCGAGCACAGATACGCAGTATTTT
TRBJ1-2	-	many	TRBV2	CASPQQVGYTF	TGTGCCAGCCCTCAACAGGTGGGCTACACCTTC
TRBJ1-2	-	-	TRBV14	CASSQAGESYGYTF	TGTGCCAGCAGCCAAGCCGGGGAATCCTATGGCTACACCTTC
TRBJ2-1	-	medium-sized	TRBV4-2	CASSQEPSFLYNEQFF	TGTGCCAGCAGCCAAGAACCCTCTTTCCTTTACAATGAGCAGTTCTTC
TRBJ1-1	TRBD1	medium-sized	TRBV7-9	CASSFRGMNTEAFF	TGTGCCAGCAGCTTCAGGGGGATGAACACTGAAGCTTTCTTC
TRBJ2-3	-	medium-sized	TRBV5-1	CASSLDGDTDTQYF	TGCGCCAGCAGCTTGGATGGAGACACAGATACGCAGTATTTT
TRBJ2-3	-	many	TRBV6-5	CASSYSPGADTQYF	TGTGCCAGCAGTTACTCCCCGGGAGCAGATACGCAGTATTTT
TRBJ2-1	TRBD2	medium-sized	TRBV12-3/TRBV12-4	CASSPSGLAGGSSYNEQFF	TGTGCCAGCAGTCCCTCCGGGCTAGCGGGAGGGTCCTCCTACAATGAGCAGTTCTTC
TRBJ2-2	TRBD2	-	TRBV6-5	CASTYGGAGELFF	TGTGCCAGCACCTACGGGGGGGCCGGGGAGCTGTTTTTT
TRBJ2-3	-	medium-sized	TRBV6-2/TRBV6-3	CASSYGHSSTDTQYF	TGTGCCAGCAGTTACGGACACTCGAGCACAGATACGCAGTATTTT
TRBJ2-1	TRBD2	medium-sized	TRBV6-2/TRBV6-3	CASRLRLAGDRNEQFF	TGTGCCAGCAGATTGCGACTAGCGGGAGATCGGAATGAGCAGTTCTTC
TRBJ2-7	-	many	TRBV5-1	CASSLIGGYEQYF	TGCGCCAGCAGCTTGATAGGCGGCTACGAGCAGTACTTC
TRBJ1-1	-	many	TRBV12-3/TRBV12-4	CASSLGLGQTFF	TGTGCCAGCAGTTTAGGATTGGGTCAGACTTTCTTT
TRBJ2-5	TRBD2	many	TRBV20-1	CSARAFGTSGSETQYF	TGCAGTGCTAGAGCTTTCGGGACTAGCGGGAGTGAGACCCAGTACTTC
TRBJ1-2	TRBD1	many	TRBV6-2/TRBV6-3	CASSPDQTGYDYGYTF	TGTGCCAGCAGTCCGGACCAGACAGGGTATGACTATGGCTACACCTTC
TRBJ1-1	-	medium-sized	TRBV7-9	CASSLPSIHRGEAFF	TGTGCCAGCAGCTTACCCTCAATACACCGGGGGGAAGCTTTCTTT
TRBJ2-7	-	many	TRBV12-3/TRBV12-4	CASSFGTKYYEQYF	TGTGCCAGCAGTTTTGGGACAAAGTACTACGAGCAGTACTTC
TRBJ1-2	-	large	TRBV24-1	CATSPGDYGYTF	TGTGCCACCAGTCCAGGGGACTATGGCTACACCTTC
TRBJ1-2	-	-	TRBV7-3	CASSPGAGQGYTF	TGTGCCAGCAGCCCAGGAGCGGGTCAGGGCTACACCTTC
TRBJ2-3	TRBD2	many	TRBV12-5	CASGLVLAGGADTQYF	TGTGCTAGTGGTTTGGTACTAGCGGGAGGGGCAGATACGCAGTATTTT
TRBJ2-5	TRBD1	many	TRBV2	CASSEPGGGETQYF	TGTGCCAGCAGTGAACCAGGGGGCGGCGAGACCCAGTACTTC
TRBJ2-5	-	-	TRBV12-3/TRBV12-4	CASSSPGWGEETQYF	TGTGCCAGCAGTAGCCCGGGGTGGGGTGAAGAGACCCAGTACTTC
TRBJ2-5	TRBD2	many	TRBV6-5	CASSLRREVMETQYF	TGTGCCAGCAGCCTCCGACGGGAGGTTATGGAGACCCAGTACTTC
TRBJ2-2	TRBD1	-	TRBV10-3	CAIRGQGANTGELFF	TGTGCCATCAGAGGACAGGGGGCTAACACCGGGGAGCTGTTTTTT
TRBJ1-5	-	many	TRBV5-5	CASSLTVNQPQHF	TGTGCCAGCAGCTTGACGGTTAATCAGCCCCAGCATTTT
TRBJ2-7	TRBD2	medium-sized	TRBV20-1	CSASRGLAGVGANYEQYF	TGCAGTGCTAGTCGAGGCCTAGCGGGAGTCGGTGCCAACTACGAGCAGTACTTC
TRBJ2-7	TRBD2	many	TRBV12-3/TRBV12-4	CASRPTAGLAGFHVDEQYF	TGTGCCAGCAGACCAACCGCGGGACTAGCGGGTTTCCACGTCGACGAGCAGTACTTC
TRBJ2-3	-	many	TRBV5-6	CASSFRAGTDTQYF	TGTGCCAGCAGCTTTCGGGCAGGCACAGATACGCAGTATTTT
TRBJ1-2	TRBD1	many	TRBV29-1	CSVESPRLDRGDYGYTF	TGCAGCGTTGAGTCCCCGAGGTTGGACAGGGGGGACTATGGCTACACCTTC